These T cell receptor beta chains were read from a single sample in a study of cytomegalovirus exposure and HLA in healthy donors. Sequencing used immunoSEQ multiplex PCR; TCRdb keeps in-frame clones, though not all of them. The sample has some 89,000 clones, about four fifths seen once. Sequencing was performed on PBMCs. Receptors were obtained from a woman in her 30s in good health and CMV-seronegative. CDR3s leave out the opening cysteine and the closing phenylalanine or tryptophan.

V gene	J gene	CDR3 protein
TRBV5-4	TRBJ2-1	ASSLGGFGRDEQF
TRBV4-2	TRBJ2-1	ASSQVQQRSSYNEQF
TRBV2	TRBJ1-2	ASSEAQGYGYT
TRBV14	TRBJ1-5	ASRHWTGKHMSNQPQH
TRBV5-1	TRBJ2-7	ASATSLTYEQY
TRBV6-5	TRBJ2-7	ASRGGIVSYEQY
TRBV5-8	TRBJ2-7	ASSLYRQSSYEQY
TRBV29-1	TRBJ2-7	SVEDDDSPTAYEQY
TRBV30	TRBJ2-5	AWTGDPRPETQY
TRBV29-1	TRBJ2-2	SVGDRGGLF
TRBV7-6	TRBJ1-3	ASSLTPGHRAGNTIY
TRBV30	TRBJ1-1	AWSPPDKNTEAF
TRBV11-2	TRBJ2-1	ASSPARVGQGWRNEQF
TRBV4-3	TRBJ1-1	ASSQDWKGGTEAF
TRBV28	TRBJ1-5	ASSPDRGRKDQPQH
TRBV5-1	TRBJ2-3	ASSLGLAVLTDTQY
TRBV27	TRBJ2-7	ASSLLVAGRFNEQY
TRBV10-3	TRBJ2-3	AISGSGEGDSTDTQY
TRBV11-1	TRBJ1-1	ASSLTGTAAF
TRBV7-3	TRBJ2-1	ASSSTPSGSGYEQF
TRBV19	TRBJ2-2	ASMKGLTRTGELF